The entry that follows covers one T cell receptor (beta chain) sequence. Its antigen is unidentified. The data were obtained in a study of cytomegalovirus exposure and HLA in healthy donors. Study-wide points: V- and J-gene trimming in TCR beta was tied to a missense DCLRE1C variant by an analysis performed later. Sequences of the TCR beta chain were said to predict the HLA-A and HLA-B alleles of most subjects accurately.

The V and J ends lost 1 base and 0 bases respectively, with 4 bases between them. The CDR3 is made up of 14 amino acids. Germline V gene sequence: CDR1 LNHDA, CDR2 SQIVND (reference sequence). The PCR used 60 Vbeta and 13 Jbeta primers. Using immunoSEQ multiplex PCR, the repertoire was profiled, and TCRdb retains in-frame clones only, with some absent. In all, the sample yields around 200,000 clones. The sample was PBMCs. The gene calls are TRBV19 and TRBJ2-4; D is unclear. The clonotype originates from a woman under 30 in good health and CMV-seropositive. The CDR3 protein is CASSIAGAKNIQYF. The CDR3 DNA reads as TGTGCCAGTAGTATAGCAGGAGCCAAAAACATTCAGTACTTC. Full variable domain (missing parts from reference TRBV19 and TRBJ2-4): DGGITQSPKYLFRKEGQNVTLSCEQNLNHDAMYWYRQDPGQGLRLIYYSQIVNDFQKGDIAEGYSVSREKKESFPLTVTSAQKNPTAFYLCASSIAGAKNIQYFGAGTRLSVL.